This entry lists 11 T cell receptor beta chains sequenced from one sample in a study. From the RT-PCR reads, TCRdb called clonotypes with MiXCR, one entry per CDR3 protein. The sample has about 680,000 distinct CDR3 sequences, 14% seen once. Sequencing used memory CD4+ T cells from blood. Receptors originate from a female donor in good health, serving as a healthy control.

The chain couples TRBV7-2 to TRBJ1-2; the D gene is possibly TRBD1 (6 bases). The germline V gene has CDR1 SGHTA and CDR2 FQGNSA. The CDR3 runs 15 residues. V dropped 2 bases and J dropped 5 bases, with 15 bases sitting between them. The CDR3 coding sequence is TGTGCCAGCAGCTTATCGACGGGGGGGGCGTATGGCTACACCTTC. Amino acid sequence: CASSLSTGGAYGYTF. Looking up the rest from reference TRBV7-2 and TRBJ1-2 gives the full variable domain: GAGVSQSPSNKVTEKGKDVELRCDPISGHTALYWYRQSLGQGLEFLIYFQGNSAPDKSGLPSDRFSAERTGGSVSTLTIQRTQQEDSAVYLCASSLSTGGAYGYTFGSGTRLTVV.

There are many counts of this clonotype. This rearrangement joins TRBV6-5 to TRBJ2-2; tentatively, D is TRBD1 or TRBD2 (5 bases each). The CDR3 contains 14 residues. V was clipped by 6 bases and J by 2 bases, with 10 bases between them. Germline V gene data show CDR1 as MNHEY and CDR2 as SVGAGI. This CDR3 is CASRLGRNTGELFF. DNA for the CDR3: TGTGCCAGCAGGCTGGGACGAAACACCGGGGAGCTGTTTTTT.

This clonotype has ten or more counts. This chain links TRBV6-5 with TRBJ2-7; D gene uncertain. The CDR3 length is 11 residues. The germline CDR1 and CDR2 sequences are MNHEY and SVGAGI. Trimming took off 8 bases at V and 2 bases at J, with 7 bases between the two ends. CDR3 sequence reads: CASCSTYEQYF. Written as DNA, the CDR3 is TGTGCCAGCTGCAGTACCTACGAGCAGTACTTC.

The chain has TRBV19 and TRBJ2-3; D perhaps matches TRBD2 (6 bases). CDR3 size: 16 residues. Deletions cut 5 bases from V and 0 bases from J, with 15 bases between. CDR1 LNHDA and CDR2 SQIVND come from the germline V gene (reference sequence). CDR3 DNA sequence: TGTGCCAGTAGTCGGGACCCGGGGGTAAGCACAGATACGCAGTATTTT. Protein product: CASSRDPGVSTDTQYF.

The rearrangement links TRBV7-8 to TRBJ1-5; the D gene is possibly TRBD1 (5 bases). Deletions cut 2 bases from V and 6 bases from J, with 14 bases between. Germline CDR1 reads SGHVS; CDR2 reads FQNEAQ. The CDR3 extends over 15 amino acids. This chain's CDR3 is CASSLINGGGQPQHF. For the CDR3, the DNA is TGTGCCAGCAGCTTAATAAACGGGGGAGGTCAGCCCCAGCATTTT.

The V and J genes are TRBV6-6 and TRBJ2-3, with TRBD2 as a possible D gene (6 bases). Trimming left V 6 bases short and J 2 bases short, with 9 bases between. This CDR3 region has 13 residues. The germline V gene has CDR1 MNHNY and CDR2 SVGAGI (reference sequence). CDR3 loop: CASRDYLTDTQYF. The CDR3 DNA reads TGTGCCAGCAGGGACTACCTCACAGATACGCAGTATTTT.

This clonotype was detected only a few times. The chain links TRBV27 to TRBJ2-6; TRBD2 might be the D (6 bases). CDR3 size: 16 residues. CDR1 and CDR2 (germline): MNHEY, SMNVEV (reference sequence). Trimming removed 4 bases from V and 4 bases from J, with 14 bases in between. CDR3 residues: CASSSPPGAGANVLTF. CDR3 DNA sequence: TGTGCCAGCAGTTCTCCCCCGGGAGCGGGGGCCAACGTCCTGACTTTC.

The chain combines TRBV5-6 with TRBJ1-1, with D perhaps TRBD1 (5 bases). The V end was cut by 5 bases, the J end by 4 bases, with 12 bases between. Germline V gene data show CDR1 as SGHDT and CDR2 as YYEEEE. The length of the CDR3 is 13 residues. The CDR3 reads CASRGWGGTEAFF. CDR3 DNA: TGTGCCAGCAGGGGGTGGGGGGGCACTGAAGCTTTCTTT.

The J gene is TRBJ1-1, the V gene TRBV6-5, with D unresolved. The CDR3 runs 15 residues. Germline V gene lookup returns CDR1 MNHEY and CDR2 SVGAGI. V was clipped by 1 base and J by 5 bases, with 14 bases between them. The DNA of the CDR3 is TGTGCCAGCAGTTACTGGAGTGGCGGGGTGACTGAAGCTTTCTTT. Its protein is CASSYWSGGVTEAFF.

This chain connects TRBV7-3 to TRBJ2-1; D could derive from TRBD1 or TRBD2 (5 bases each). Per the germline V gene, CDR1 is SGHTA and CDR2 is FQGTGA. The V end was cut by 5 bases, the J end by 6 bases, with 14 bases between. This CDR3 comprises 14 residues. The CDR3 here is CASSPPGTSNEQFF. The CDR3 DNA follows: TGTGCCAGCAGCCCTCCCGGGACGTCCAATGAGCAGTTCTTC.

This clonotype was seen only a few times. A junction boundary mismatches the germline segment, possibly from a read error. V and J are TRBV12-3 or TRBV12-4 and TRBJ1-2; perhaps TRBD1 as D (5 bases). The length of the CDR3 is 11 residues. CDR3 amino acids: CASSFGSRGNF. CDR3 in DNA: TGTGCCAGCAGTTTCGGGAGTCGGGGGAATTTC.